This TCR beta chain was found in a study of cytomegalovirus exposure and HLA in healthy donors. For the study at large: The Caucasian-associated ancestry cluster contained 81% of the approximately 400 genotyped donors.

Worth noting for this clone: Antigen specificity is unknown.

Germline V gives CDR1 SGHAT, CDR2 FQNNGV. V lost 10 bases to trimming and J lost 10 bases, with 14 bases between them. This CDR3 region has 11 residues. 60 Vbeta and 13 Jbeta primers were used in PCR. Some clones are missing from TCRdb's copy, which holds only in-frame ones; the method was immunoSEQ multiplex PCR. The sample has 210,000 or so clones, 78% seen once. Overall study findings and caveats: Reports described diagnosis of cytomegalovirus status by the classifier as highly specific and sensitive. Previously analyzed data showed that most TCR beta V segments were productive at a frequency of about 87% or about 30%.

The sample was PBMCs. The rearrangement uses TRBV11-2 and TRBJ2-1; the D is unclear. The source of this sequence is a boy younger than 18 in good health and CMV-seronegative. CDR3 DNA: TGTGCCACCACTGCGATACGGGAGCAGTTCTTC. Protein product: CATTAIREQFF.